The present T cell receptor beta chain was sequenced within a study of T cell responses to AZD1222 COVID-19 vaccine. The table came from immunoSEQ multiplex PCR; TCRdb's copy has only in-frame clones and leaves some out. The sample shows roughly 110,000 clones, 75% to 95% of them seen only once. The V gene lost 7 bases and the J gene lost 5 bases, with 8 bases spanning the gap. CDR1 is MNHEY and CDR2 is SVGAGI in the germline V gene. This CDR3 is built from 11 residues. The sample here was peripheral blood, taken 28 days after the second AZD1222 dose. The chain links TRBV6-5 to TRBJ1-1; D remains ambiguous. The TCR sequence derives from an adult who received the AZD1222 COVID-19 vaccine. The CDR3 loop reads CASTRVTEAFF. Here the CDR3 DNA reads TGTGCCAGCACGCGGGTTACTGAAGCTTTCTTT.